The source of this TCR beta chain is a study of T cell responses to AZD1222 COVID-19 vaccine. Study results and limitations: Two AZD1222 doses significantly raised spike-specific TCR breadth and depth over controls. Reports say nearly half of spike-specific TCRs go after unmutated variant regions.

The germline CDR1 and CDR2 sequences are MNHNS and SASEGT. The germline V and J ends were trimmed by 0 bases and 7 bases, with 9 bases remaining between them. CDR3 length: 13 residues. The count of this clone is one. What it recognizes is unknown. Only in-frame clones appear in the TCRdb table, and some are missing; sequencing was by immunoSEQ multiplex PCR. The sample carries 150,000 to 200,000 clones, just over 85% recorded once. The source is an adult who received the AZD1222 COVID-19 vaccine. The chain uses TRBV6-1 and TRBJ1-2; D gene ambiguous. The source was peripheral blood, collected 28 days after the second AZD1222 dose. The CDR3 DNA sequence: TGTGCCAGCAGTGAAGCGCGGAGAGGTGGCTACACCTTC. Encoded protein: CASSEARRGGYTF.